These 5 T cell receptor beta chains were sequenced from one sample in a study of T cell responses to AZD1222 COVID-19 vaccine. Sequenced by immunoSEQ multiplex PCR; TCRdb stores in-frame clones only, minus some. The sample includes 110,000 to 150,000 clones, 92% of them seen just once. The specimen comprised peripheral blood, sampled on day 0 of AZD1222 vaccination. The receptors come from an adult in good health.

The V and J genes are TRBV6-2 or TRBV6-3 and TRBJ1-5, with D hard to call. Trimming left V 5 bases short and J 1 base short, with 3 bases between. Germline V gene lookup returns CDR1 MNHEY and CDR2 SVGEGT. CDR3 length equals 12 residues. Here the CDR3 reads CASSTSNQPQHF. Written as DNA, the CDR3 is TGTGCCAGCAGTACCAGCAATCAGCCCCAGCATTTT.

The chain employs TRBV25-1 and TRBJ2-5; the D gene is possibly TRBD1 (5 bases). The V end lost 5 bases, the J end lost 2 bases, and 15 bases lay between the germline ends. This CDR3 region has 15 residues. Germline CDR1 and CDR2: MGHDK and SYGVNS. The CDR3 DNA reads TGTGCCAGCAGTTTGATAGGGGCAGGTCAAGAGACCCAGTACTTC. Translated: CASSLIGAGQETQYF.

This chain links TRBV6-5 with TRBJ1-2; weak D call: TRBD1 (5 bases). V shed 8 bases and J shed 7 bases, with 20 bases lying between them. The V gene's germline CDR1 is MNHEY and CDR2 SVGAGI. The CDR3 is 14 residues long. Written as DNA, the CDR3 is TGTGCCAGCTACCGAGGAGGCAGGGAGGGTGGCTACACCTTC. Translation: CASYRGGREGGYTF.

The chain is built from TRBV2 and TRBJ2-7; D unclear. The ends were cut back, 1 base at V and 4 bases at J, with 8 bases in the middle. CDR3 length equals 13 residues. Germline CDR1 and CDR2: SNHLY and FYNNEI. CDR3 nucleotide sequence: TGTGCCAGCAGTGAAGATATGGGGTACGAGCAGTACTTC. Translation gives CASSEDMGYEQYF.

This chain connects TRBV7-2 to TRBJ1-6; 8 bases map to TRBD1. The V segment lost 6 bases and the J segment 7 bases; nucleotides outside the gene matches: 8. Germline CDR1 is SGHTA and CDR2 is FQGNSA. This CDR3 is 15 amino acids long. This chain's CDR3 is CASRLDRQGNSPLHF. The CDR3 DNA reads TGTGCCAGCAGATTGGACAGACAGGGGAATTCACCCCTCCACTTT.